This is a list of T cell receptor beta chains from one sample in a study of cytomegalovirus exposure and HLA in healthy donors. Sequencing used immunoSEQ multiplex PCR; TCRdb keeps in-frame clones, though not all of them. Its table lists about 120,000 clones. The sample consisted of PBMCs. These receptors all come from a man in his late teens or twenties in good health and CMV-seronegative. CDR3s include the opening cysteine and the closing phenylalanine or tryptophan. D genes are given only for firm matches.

CDR3 DNA: TGCGCCAGCAGCTTGACTGGACAGGGGGAGACCCAGTACTTC; CDR3 protein: CASSLTGQGETQYF; V gene: TRBV5-1; J gene: TRBJ2-5; D gene: TRBD1
CDR3 DNA: TGTGCTAGTGGTTCTGACCTCGCCCAGCGGGAGGGGCAGACCCAGTACTTC; CDR3 protein: CASGSDLAQREGQTQYF; V gene: TRBV12-5; J gene: TRBJ2-5; D gene: TRBD2
CDR3 DNA: TGTGCCAGCAGCTTAGGTCGGCTAGCGGGAGTTGGGGAGACCCAGTACTTC; CDR3 protein: CASSLGRLAGVGETQYF; V gene: TRBV7-8; J gene: TRBJ2-5; D gene: TRBD2
CDR3 DNA: TGTGCCAGCAGCTCTAAACAGGGAATCCCCAATGAGCAGTTCTTC; CDR3 protein: CASSSKQGIPNEQFF; V gene: TRBV7-8; J gene: TRBJ2-1; D gene: .
CDR3 DNA: TGTGCCAGCAGCCTCACAGGGTCTTATCAGCCCCAGCATTTT; CDR3 protein: CASSLTGSYQPQHF; V gene: TRBV27; J gene: TRBJ1-5; D gene: .
CDR3 DNA: TGTGCCAGCAGGGCGCCGGGACTAGCGAGCAATGAGCAGTTCTTC; CDR3 protein: CASRAPGLASNEQFF; V gene: TRBV5-4; J gene: TRBJ2-1; D gene: TRBD2
CDR3 DNA: TGTGCCAGCAGTTCCCGACGGGACACTAGCACAGATACGCAGTATTTT; CDR3 protein: CASSSRRDTSTDTQYF; V gene: TRBV27; J gene: TRBJ2-3; D gene: .
CDR3 DNA: TGTGCCAGCAGTTACTCGTTCCGGGCGGGAGATCAGCCCCAGCATTTT; CDR3 protein: CASSYSFRAGDQPQHF; V gene: TRBV6-5; J gene: TRBJ1-5; D gene: .
CDR3 DNA: TGCAGTGACACTGAGCAGTTCTTC; CDR3 protein: CSDTEQFF; V gene: TRBV20-1; J gene: TRBJ2-1; D gene: .
CDR3 DNA: TGTGCCAGCAGCCTCGGACAAGTCGCAACTAATGAAAAACTGTTTTTT; CDR3 protein: CASSLGQVATNEKLFF; V gene: TRBV7-9; J gene: TRBJ1-4; D gene: .
CDR3 DNA: TGCGCCAGCAGCTTGGCGACAGGGGGGGAGCAGTACTTC; CDR3 protein: CASSLATGGEQYF; V gene: TRBV5-1; J gene: TRBJ2-7; D gene: TRBD1
CDR3 DNA: TGTGCCATGGGACAGGGCAGCACTGAAGCTTTCTTT; CDR3 protein: CAMGQGSTEAFF; V gene: TRBV10-3; J gene: TRBJ1-1; D gene: TRBD1
CDR3 DNA: TGTGCCAGCAGCTTCCCCACTAGCGGCAGCACAGATACGCAGTATTTT; CDR3 protein: CASSFPTSGSTDTQYF; V gene: TRBV7-2; J gene: TRBJ2-3; D gene: TRBD2
CDR3 DNA: TGTGCCAGCAGCGTAGCCCCAGGGACTCCTGATGGCTACACCTTC; CDR3 protein: CASSVAPGTPDGYTF; V gene: TRBV9; J gene: TRBJ1-2; D gene: .
CDR3 DNA: TGCGCCAGCACCTTCGGTTTAGCCAAAAACATTCAGTACTTC; CDR3 protein: CASTFGLAKNIQYF; V gene: TRBV5-1; J gene: TRBJ2-4; D gene: .
CDR3 DNA: TGTGCCAGCAGCCTGAACTCAGGGATCACAGATACGCAGTATTTT; CDR3 protein: CASSLNSGITDTQYF; V gene: TRBV5-4; J gene: TRBJ2-3; D gene: .
CDR3 DNA: TGTGCCAGCTCGTCTCGTAGGGGTAGCAATCAGCCCCAGCATTTT; CDR3 protein: CASSSRRGSNQPQHF; V gene: TRBV27; J gene: TRBJ1-5; D gene: .
CDR3 DNA: TGTGCCAGCAGCTATGCAGTGGGGGGAGACACCATATATTTT; CDR3 protein: CASSYAVGGDTIYF; V gene: TRBV7-9; J gene: TRBJ1-3; D gene: .
CDR3 DNA: TGTGCCAGCAGCCGAAAGGGGGTCGCCTACGAGCAGTACTTC; CDR3 protein: CASSRKGVAYEQYF; V gene: TRBV6-5; J gene: TRBJ2-7; D gene: .
CDR3 DNA: TGTGCCAGCAGCTTAATGGCGGGGGGTTACAATGAGCAGTTCTTC; CDR3 protein: CASSLMAGGYNEQFF; V gene: TRBV7-3; J gene: TRBJ2-1; D gene: TRBD2
CDR3 DNA: TGTGCCAGCAGTTTAAGAGGGACTGAAGCTTTCTTT; CDR3 protein: CASSLRGTEAFF; V gene: TRBV28; J gene: TRBJ1-1; D gene: .
CDR3 DNA: TGCAGCGTCACGACACCGAACACCGGGGAGCTGTTTTTT; CDR3 protein: CSVTTPNTGELFF; V gene: TRBV29-1; J gene: TRBJ2-2; D gene: .
CDR3 DNA: TGCGCCAGCAGCCAATTAAGACCGGGAGGGTTCACAGATACGCAGTATTTT; CDR3 protein: CASSQLRPGGFTDTQYF; V gene: TRBV4-3; J gene: TRBJ2-3; D gene: TRBD2
CDR3 DNA: TGTGCCAGCAGCTTATCTCAAGTGGGAGGGGAATCGGATACGCAGTATTTT; CDR3 protein: CASSLSQVGGESDTQYF; V gene: TRBV11-2; J gene: TRBJ2-3; D gene: TRBD2
CDR3 DNA: TGTGCCAGCAGCTTATCCTCTAGGATAAGCTCCTACAATGAGCAGTTCTTC; CDR3 protein: CASSLSSRISSYNEQFF; V gene: TRBV11-3; J gene: TRBJ2-1; D gene: .
CDR3 DNA: TGTGCCAGCTCATTACAGGGGCCTGGAAACACCATATATTTT; CDR3 protein: CASSLQGPGNTIYF; V gene: TRBV18; J gene: TRBJ1-3; D gene: TRBD1
CDR3 DNA: TGTGCCAGCAGTATATCAGGGGGTATAGGGGGAAACACCATATATTTT; CDR3 protein: CASSISGGIGGNTIYF; V gene: TRBV28; J gene: TRBJ1-3; D gene: TRBD1
CDR3 DNA: TGCGCCAGCAGGACAGGGCTTGGGGGCTACACCTTC; CDR3 protein: CASRTGLGGYTF; V gene: TRBV10-1; J gene: TRBJ1-2; D gene: TRBD1
CDR3 DNA: TGTGCCAGCAGTGGGCGGCCCGGGACAGGGCACACAGATACGCAGTATTTT; CDR3 protein: CASSGRPGTGHTDTQYF; V gene: TRBV28; J gene: TRBJ2-3; D gene: TRBD1
CDR3 DNA: TGTGCCAGCAGCTTAGTAGTATCATTCTCCTACGAGCAGTACTTC; CDR3 protein: CASSLVVSFSYEQYF; V gene: TRBV11-2; J gene: TRBJ2-7; D gene: .
CDR3 DNA: TGTGCCAGCAGTGCGGGGACTAGCGGCACCTCAAATACGCAGTATTTT; CDR3 protein: CASSAGTSGTSNTQYF; V gene: TRBV6-1; J gene: TRBJ2-3; D gene: TRBD2
CDR3 DNA: TGTGCCAGCAGCACGGGACAGGGGGGGGACACCATATATTTT; CDR3 protein: CASSTGQGGDTIYF; V gene: TRBV7-8; J gene: TRBJ1-3; D gene: TRBD1
CDR3 DNA: TGTGCCAGTAGTCGATTGGGGGACAGCGCCTACGAGCAGTACTTC; CDR3 protein: CASSRLGDSAYEQYF; V gene: TRBV19; J gene: TRBJ2-7; D gene: TRBD1
CDR3 DNA: TGTGCCAGCAGTTTTACAGGGGGGACTACTTCCTACGAATCTTACTGCGAGCAGTACTTC; CDR3 protein: CASSFTGGTTSYESYCEQYF; V gene: TRBV28; J gene: TRBJ2-7; D gene: .
CDR3 DNA: TGTGCCAGCAGCTTGGGCGGCGGTCCCTCTGGAAACACCATATATTTT; CDR3 protein: CASSLGGGPSGNTIYF; V gene: TRBV5-4; J gene: TRBJ1-3; D gene: .
CDR3 DNA: TGTGCCAGCAGCTTAGTACTAGCTGGTAGGAATGAGCAGTTCTTC; CDR3 protein: CASSLVLAGRNEQFF; V gene: TRBV11-2; J gene: TRBJ2-1; D gene: .
CDR3 DNA: TGTGCCAGCAGCTTGGCCAGGGTTGATGAGCAGTTCTTC; CDR3 protein: CASSLARVDEQFF; V gene: TRBV5-4; J gene: TRBJ2-1; D gene: .
CDR3 DNA: TGTGCCAGCAGTGACTCCGCGGGAGGTTACAATGAGCAGTTCTTC; CDR3 protein: CASSDSAGGYNEQFF; V gene: TRBV6-4; J gene: TRBJ2-1; D gene: TRBD2
CDR3 DNA: TGTGCCAGCTCACCGACTAGCGAGATCTACGAGCAGTACTTC; CDR3 protein: CASSPTSEIYEQYF; V gene: TRBV18; J gene: TRBJ2-7; D gene: TRBD2
CDR3 DNA: TGCAGCGTTGCCGGGACTAGCGGATACACCGGGGAGCTGTTTTTT; CDR3 protein: CSVAGTSGYTGELFF; V gene: TRBV29-1; J gene: TRBJ2-2; D gene: TRBD2
CDR3 DNA: TGTGCCAGCAGTAACCTAGCGGAGAAAGAGACCCAGTACTTC; CDR3 protein: CASSNLAEKETQYF; V gene: TRBV6-5; J gene: TRBJ2-5; D gene: TRBD2
CDR3 DNA: TGTGCCAGCTCACCGCAGTTACTAGCGGGGGGTAGAAATGAGCAGTTCTTC; CDR3 protein: CASSPQLLAGGRNEQFF; V gene: TRBV18; J gene: TRBJ2-1; D gene: TRBD2
CDR3 DNA: TGTGCCAGCAGTTTAAAGAGGGCCGGGGAGCTGTTTTTT; CDR3 protein: CASSLKRAGELFF; V gene: TRBV28; J gene: TRBJ2-2; D gene: .
CDR3 DNA: TGTGCCAGCAGCTTAGGGGACAGCGAGCAGTACTTC; CDR3 protein: CASSLGDSEQYF; V gene: TRBV11-3; J gene: TRBJ2-7; D gene: TRBD1
CDR3 DNA: TGCAGCGTCCCCCGGACGGGAAGCACAGATACGCAGTATTTT; CDR3 protein: CSVPRTGSTDTQYF; V gene: TRBV29-1; J gene: TRBJ2-3; D gene: .
CDR3 DNA: TGTGCCAGCAGACCGACAGGGGGCGACGAAAAACTGTTTTTT; CDR3 protein: CASRPTGGDEKLFF; V gene: TRBV7-9; J gene: TRBJ1-4; D gene: TRBD1
CDR3 DNA: TGTGCCAGCAGTTTCGAACAGGGCGGACGGCATTTGCCCCAGCATTTT; CDR3 protein: CASSFEQGGRHLPQHF; V gene: TRBV28; J gene: TRBJ1-5; D gene: .
CDR3 DNA: TGTGCCAGCAGCTCTAGACAGGCCCCTCAAGAGACCCAGTACTTC; CDR3 protein: CASSSRQAPQETQYF; V gene: TRBV13; J gene: TRBJ2-5; D gene: .
CDR3 DNA: TGTGCCACCAGCCCTGGACAGGCCTACGAGCAGTACTTC; CDR3 protein: CATSPGQAYEQYF; V gene: TRBV15; J gene: TRBJ2-7; D gene: TRBD1
CDR3 DNA: TGTGCCAGCAGTGAAGGGGGACAGGGGTACGACGAGCAGTACTTC; CDR3 protein: CASSEGGQGYDEQYF; V gene: TRBV6-1; J gene: TRBJ2-7; D gene: TRBD1
CDR3 DNA: TGTGCCAGCAACCCGACAGGAATTTACTATGGCTACACCTTC; CDR3 protein: CASNPTGIYYGYTF; V gene: TRBV5-6; J gene: TRBJ1-2; D gene: .
CDR3 DNA: TGTGCCACCAGCAGAGCGGTAGAGACCCAGTACTTC; CDR3 protein: CATSRAVETQYF; V gene: TRBV15; J gene: TRBJ2-5; D gene: .
CDR3 DNA: TGTGCCAGCAGAGGAACAGGGGGCGTAGAGACCCAGTACTTC; CDR3 protein: CASRGTGGVETQYF; V gene: TRBV25-1; J gene: TRBJ2-5; D gene: TRBD1
CDR3 DNA: TGTGCCAGCACCCCTCGGAGGGGGCCAGTAACTGAAGCTTTCTTT; CDR3 protein: CASTPRRGPVTEAFF; V gene: TRBV28; J gene: TRBJ1-1; D gene: TRBD1
CDR3 DNA: TGTGCCAGCAGTTCCGAGGAAGCTTTCTTT; CDR3 protein: CASSSEEAFF; V gene: TRBV28; J gene: TRBJ1-1; D gene: .
CDR3 DNA: TGTGCCAGCAGTTTGGGGCGCCATGGAAACACCATATATTTT; CDR3 protein: CASSLGRHGNTIYF; V gene: TRBV28; J gene: TRBJ1-3; D gene: .
CDR3 DNA: TGTGCCACCAGCAGTGCCGAGGGTGGCTCGGGTGGCTACACCTTC; CDR3 protein: CATSSAEGGSGGYTF; V gene: TRBV15; J gene: TRBJ1-2; D gene: .
CDR3 DNA: TGTGCCAGCAGCCCGTCTGTGAACACTGAAGCTTTCTTT; CDR3 protein: CASSPSVNTEAFF; V gene: TRBV28; J gene: TRBJ1-1; D gene: .
CDR3 DNA: TGTGCCAGCTCCTCAGGATCGGACAGCTCCTACGAGCAGTACTTC; CDR3 protein: CASSSGSDSSYEQYF; V gene: TRBV18; J gene: TRBJ2-7; D gene: .
CDR3 DNA: TGTGCCAGCAGACCCCCAGGGTTTAAGGATGAAAAACTGTTTTTT; CDR3 protein: CASRPPGFKDEKLFF; V gene: TRBV5-8; J gene: TRBJ1-4; D gene: .